The clone carrying this TCR beta chain showed up many times. Its target is not known. This entry is derived from a study of T cells in Graves' hyperthyroidism and ophthalmopathy. Study context: Peripheral blood was obtained at initial diagnosis, preceding any treatment. Notes on the study in general: In the blood, most expanded thyroid clonotypes above 0.001 appeared as well.

The V gene's germline CDR1 is SEHNR and CDR2 FQNEAQ (reference sequence). The CDR3 spans 14 residues. V lost 5 bases to trimming and J lost 5 bases; unmatched junction nucleotides: 7. RNA transcripts were the template for amplifying TCR beta CDR3 regions. When the TCR CDR3 underwent first-round RT-PCR, the HTBI primer set was used. TCRdb ran MiXCR on the multiplex PCR reads and lists one entry per CDR3 protein. This sample yields about 360,000 distinct CDR3 sequences, of which roughly 13% are seen a single time; around a tenth belongs to the top ten. The J gene is TRBJ2-5, the V gene TRBV7-9; TRBD1 matches at 8 bases. The sequence derives from a woman aged 18-35 years with Graves' hyperthyroidism. Sequencing was performed on blood. CDR3 bases: TGTGCCAGCAGCCCCGGGGACAGGCAGGAGACCCAGTACTTC. Encoded protein: CASSPGDRQETQYF.